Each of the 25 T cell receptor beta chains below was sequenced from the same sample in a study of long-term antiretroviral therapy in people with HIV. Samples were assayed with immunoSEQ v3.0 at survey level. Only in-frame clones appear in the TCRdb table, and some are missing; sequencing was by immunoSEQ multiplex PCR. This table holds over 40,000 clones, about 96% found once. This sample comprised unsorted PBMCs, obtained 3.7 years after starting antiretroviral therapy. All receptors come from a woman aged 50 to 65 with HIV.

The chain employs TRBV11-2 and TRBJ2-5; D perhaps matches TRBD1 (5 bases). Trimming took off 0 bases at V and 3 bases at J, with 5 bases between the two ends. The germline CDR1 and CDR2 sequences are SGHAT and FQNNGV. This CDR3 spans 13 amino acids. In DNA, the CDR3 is TGTGCCAGCAGCTTAGACAGGGAAGAGACCCAGTACTTC. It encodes CASSLDREETQYF.

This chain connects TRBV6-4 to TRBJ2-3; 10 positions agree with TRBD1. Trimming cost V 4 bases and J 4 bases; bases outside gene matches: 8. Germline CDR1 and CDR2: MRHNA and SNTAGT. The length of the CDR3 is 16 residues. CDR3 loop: CASSVRETGGADTQYF. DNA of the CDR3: TGTGCCAGCAGTGTACGTGAGACAGGGGGCGCAGATACGCAGTATTTT.

The CDR3 spells CASQSGTPYEQYF. In nucleotides, the CDR3 is TGTGCCAGTCAATCGGGGACCCCCTACGAGCAGTACTTC. The V and J genes are TRBV19 and TRBJ2-7, with D perhaps being TRBD1 or TRBD2 (5 bases each). V was trimmed by 8 bases and J by 2 bases, leaving 13 bases between them. From germline, CDR1 is LNHDA and CDR2 SQIVND (reference sequence). This CDR3 contains 13 residues.

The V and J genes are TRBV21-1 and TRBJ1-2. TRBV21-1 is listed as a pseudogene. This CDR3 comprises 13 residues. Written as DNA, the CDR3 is TGTGCCAGCAGCAAAGGGAGTCTCTCTGGCTACACCTTC. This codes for CASSKGSLSGYTF.

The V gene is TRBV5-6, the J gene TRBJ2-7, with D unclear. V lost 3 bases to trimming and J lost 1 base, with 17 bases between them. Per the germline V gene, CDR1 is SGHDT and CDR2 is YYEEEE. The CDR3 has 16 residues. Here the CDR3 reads CASSSTPLSDSYEQYF. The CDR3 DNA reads TGTGCCAGCAGCTCTACCCCCCTTAGTGATTCCTACGAGCAGTACTTC.

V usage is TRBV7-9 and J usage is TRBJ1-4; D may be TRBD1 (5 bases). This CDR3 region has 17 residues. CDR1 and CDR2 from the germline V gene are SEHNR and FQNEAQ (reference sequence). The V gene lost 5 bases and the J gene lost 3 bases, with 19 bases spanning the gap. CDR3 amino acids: CASSPEGTGWANEKLFF. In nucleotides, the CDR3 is TGTGCCAGCAGCCCAGAGGGAACAGGTTGGGCTAATGAAAAACTGTTTTTT. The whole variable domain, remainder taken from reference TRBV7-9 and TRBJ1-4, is DTGVSQNPRHKITKRGQNVTFRCDPISEHNRLYWYRQTLGQGPEFLTYFQNEAQLEKSRLLSDRFSAERPKGSFSTLEIQRTEQGDSAMYLCASSPEGTGWANEKLFFGSGTQLSVL.

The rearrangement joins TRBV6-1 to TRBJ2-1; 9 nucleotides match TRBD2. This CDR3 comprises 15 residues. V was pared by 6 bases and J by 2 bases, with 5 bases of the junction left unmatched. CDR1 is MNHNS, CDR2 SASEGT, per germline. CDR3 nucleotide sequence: TGTGCCAGCAGGTTTAGCGGGGGTCCCTACAATGAGCAGTTCTTC. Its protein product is CASRFSGGPYNEQFF.

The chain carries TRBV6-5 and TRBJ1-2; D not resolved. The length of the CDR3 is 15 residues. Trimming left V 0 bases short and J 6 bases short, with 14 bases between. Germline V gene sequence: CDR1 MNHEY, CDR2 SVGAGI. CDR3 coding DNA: TGTGCCAGCAGTTACTCGAGTATAAAATATGATGGCTACACCTTC. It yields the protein CASSYSSIKYDGYTF.

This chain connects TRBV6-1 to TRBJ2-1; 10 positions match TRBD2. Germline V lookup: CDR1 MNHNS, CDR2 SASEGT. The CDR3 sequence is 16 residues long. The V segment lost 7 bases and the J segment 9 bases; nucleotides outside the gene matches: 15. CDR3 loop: CASNDNSGGPLGEQFF. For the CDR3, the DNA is TGTGCCAGCAATGATAATAGCGGGGGGCCCCTTGGTGAGCAGTTCTTC.

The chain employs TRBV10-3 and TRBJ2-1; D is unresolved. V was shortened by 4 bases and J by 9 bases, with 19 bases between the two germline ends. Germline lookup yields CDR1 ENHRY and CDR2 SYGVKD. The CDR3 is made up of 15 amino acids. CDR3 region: CAISARLDDQIEQFF. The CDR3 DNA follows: TGTGCCATCAGTGCCCGACTGGACGACCAGATTGAGCAGTTCTTC.

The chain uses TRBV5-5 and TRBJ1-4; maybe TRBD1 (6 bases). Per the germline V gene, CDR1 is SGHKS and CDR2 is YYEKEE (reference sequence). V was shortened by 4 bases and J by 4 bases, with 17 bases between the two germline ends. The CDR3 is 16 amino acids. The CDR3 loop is CASSLRDIGRNEKLFF. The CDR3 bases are TGTGCCAGCAGCCTTCGGGACATCGGCCGTAATGAAAAACTGTTTTTT.

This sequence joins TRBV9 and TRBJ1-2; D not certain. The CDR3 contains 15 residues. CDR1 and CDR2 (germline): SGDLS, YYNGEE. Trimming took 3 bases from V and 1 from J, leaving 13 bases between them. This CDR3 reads CASSADSKGNYGYTF. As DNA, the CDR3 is TGTGCCAGCAGCGCGGACTCCAAGGGTAACTATGGCTACACCTTC.

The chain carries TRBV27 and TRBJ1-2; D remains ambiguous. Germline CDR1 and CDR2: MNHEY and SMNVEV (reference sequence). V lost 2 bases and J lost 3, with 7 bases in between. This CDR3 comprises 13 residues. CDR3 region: CASSLGRDYGYTF. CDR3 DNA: TGTGCCAGCAGTTTAGGACGGGACTATGGCTACACCTTC.

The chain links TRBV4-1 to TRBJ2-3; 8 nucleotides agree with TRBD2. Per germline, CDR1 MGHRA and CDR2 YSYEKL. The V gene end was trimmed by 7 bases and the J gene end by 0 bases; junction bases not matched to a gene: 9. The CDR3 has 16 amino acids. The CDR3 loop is CASTHSGTASTDTQYF. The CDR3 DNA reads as TGCGCCAGCACGCATAGCGGGACGGCTAGCACAGATACGCAGTATTTT.

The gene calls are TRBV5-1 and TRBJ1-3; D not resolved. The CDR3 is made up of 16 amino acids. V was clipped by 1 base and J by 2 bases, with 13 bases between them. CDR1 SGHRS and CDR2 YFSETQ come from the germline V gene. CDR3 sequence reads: CASSLTLSSTGNTIYF. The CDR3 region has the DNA TGCGCCAGCAGCTTGACCTTAAGTTCAACTGGAAACACCATATATTTT.

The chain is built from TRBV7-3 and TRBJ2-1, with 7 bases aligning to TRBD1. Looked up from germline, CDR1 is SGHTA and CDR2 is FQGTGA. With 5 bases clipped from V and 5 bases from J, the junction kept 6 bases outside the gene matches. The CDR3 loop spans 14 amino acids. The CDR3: CASSRDSQHNEQFF. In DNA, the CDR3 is TGTGCCAGCAGCCGGGACAGTCAACACAATGAGCAGTTCTTC.

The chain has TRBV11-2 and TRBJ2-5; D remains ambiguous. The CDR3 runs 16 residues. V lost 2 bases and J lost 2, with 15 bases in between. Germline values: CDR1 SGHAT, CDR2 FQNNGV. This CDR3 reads CASSLRWLTDQETQYF. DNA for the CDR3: TGTGCCAGCAGCTTAAGGTGGCTGACGGATCAAGAGACCCAGTACTTC.

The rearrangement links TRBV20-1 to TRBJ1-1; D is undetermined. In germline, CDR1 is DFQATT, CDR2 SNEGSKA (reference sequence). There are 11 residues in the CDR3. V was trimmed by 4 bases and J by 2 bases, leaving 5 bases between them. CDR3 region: CSAKRNTEAFF. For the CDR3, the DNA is TGCAGTGCTAAGAGAAACACTGAAGCTTTCTTT.

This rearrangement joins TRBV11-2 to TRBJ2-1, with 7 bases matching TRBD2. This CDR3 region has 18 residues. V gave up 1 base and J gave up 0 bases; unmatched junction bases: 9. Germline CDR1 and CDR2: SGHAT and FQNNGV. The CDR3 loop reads CASSLAGASGSSYNEQFF. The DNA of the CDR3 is TGTGCCAGCAGCTTAGCCGGGGCTAGCGGTAGCTCCTACAATGAGCAGTTCTTC.

The CDR3 nucleotides are TGTGCCAGCAGTGAACAGGAGGGTTACGAGCAGTACTTC. Its translation: CASSEQEGYEQYF. This rearrangement joins TRBV6-1 to TRBJ2-7, with a weak D call TRBD2 (6 bases). V was cut by 2 bases and J by 4 bases, with 9 bases left in between. This CDR3 comprises 13 residues. CDR1 and CDR2 from the germline V gene are MNHNS and SASEGT.

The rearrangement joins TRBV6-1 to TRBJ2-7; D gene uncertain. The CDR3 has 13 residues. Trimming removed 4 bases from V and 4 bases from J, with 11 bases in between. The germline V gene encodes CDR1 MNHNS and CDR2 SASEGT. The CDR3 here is CASSGRNFYEQYF. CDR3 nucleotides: TGTGCCAGCAGTGGTAGAAATTTTTACGAGCAGTACTTC.

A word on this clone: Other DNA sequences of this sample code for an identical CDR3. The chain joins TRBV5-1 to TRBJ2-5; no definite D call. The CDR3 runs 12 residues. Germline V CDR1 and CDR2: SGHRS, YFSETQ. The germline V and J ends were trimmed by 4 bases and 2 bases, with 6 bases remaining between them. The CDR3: CASSRTQETQYF. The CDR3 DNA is TGCGCCAGCAGCAGAACGCAAGAGACCCAGTACTTC.

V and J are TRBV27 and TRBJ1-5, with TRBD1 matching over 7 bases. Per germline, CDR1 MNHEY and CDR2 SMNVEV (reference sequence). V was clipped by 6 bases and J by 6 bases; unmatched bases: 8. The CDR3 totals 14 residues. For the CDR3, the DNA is TGTGCCAGCAGCCCCACAGGGGTGGGTCAGCCCCAGCATTTT. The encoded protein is CASSPTGVGQPQHF.

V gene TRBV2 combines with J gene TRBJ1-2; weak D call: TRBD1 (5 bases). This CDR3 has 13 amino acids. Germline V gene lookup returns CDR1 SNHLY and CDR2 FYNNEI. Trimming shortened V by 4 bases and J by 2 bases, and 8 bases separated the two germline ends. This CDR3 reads CASSGDGNYGYTF. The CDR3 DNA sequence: TGTGCCAGCAGTGGGGACGGAAACTATGGCTACACCTTC.

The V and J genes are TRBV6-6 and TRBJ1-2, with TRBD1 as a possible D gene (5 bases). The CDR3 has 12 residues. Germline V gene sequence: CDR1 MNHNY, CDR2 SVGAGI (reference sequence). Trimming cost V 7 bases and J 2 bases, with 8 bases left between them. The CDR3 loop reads CASTPGNYGYTF. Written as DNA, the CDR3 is TGTGCCAGCACCCCAGGGAACTATGGCTACACCTTC.